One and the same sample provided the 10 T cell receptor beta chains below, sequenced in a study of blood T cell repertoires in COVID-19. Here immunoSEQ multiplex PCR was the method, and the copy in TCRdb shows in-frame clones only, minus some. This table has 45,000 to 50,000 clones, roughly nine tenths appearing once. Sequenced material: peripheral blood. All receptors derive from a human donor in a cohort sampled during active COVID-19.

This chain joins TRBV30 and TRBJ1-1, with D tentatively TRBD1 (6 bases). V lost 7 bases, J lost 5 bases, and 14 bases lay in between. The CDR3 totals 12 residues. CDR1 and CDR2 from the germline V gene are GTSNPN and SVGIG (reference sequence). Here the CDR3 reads CALQGTGTEAFF. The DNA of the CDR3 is TGTGCCTTACAGGGCACGGGGACTGAAGCTTTCTTT.

This CDR3 is CASSRQGNEKLFF. The CDR3 coding sequence is TGTGCCAGCAGCCGACAGGGGAATGAAAAACTGTTTTTT. The chain has TRBV3-1 (or the pseudogene TRBV3-2) and TRBJ1-4; TRBD1 matches at 8 bases. Germline values: CDR1 LGHDT, CDR2 YNNKEL (reference sequence). The CDR3 has 13 residues. The V gene end was trimmed by 4 bases and the J gene end by 5 bases; junction bases not matched to a gene: 0.

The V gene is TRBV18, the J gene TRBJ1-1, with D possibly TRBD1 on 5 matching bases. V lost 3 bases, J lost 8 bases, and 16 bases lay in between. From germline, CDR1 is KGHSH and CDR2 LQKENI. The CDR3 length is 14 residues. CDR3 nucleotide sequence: TGTGCCAGCTCACCCCAGCCCGGGGAGGGGGAAGCTTTCTTT. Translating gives CASSPQPGEGEAFF. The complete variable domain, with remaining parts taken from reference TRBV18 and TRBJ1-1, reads NAGVMQNPRHLVRRRGQEARLRCSPMKGHSHVYWYRQLPEEGLKFMVYLQKENIIDESGMPKERFSAEFPKEGPSILRIQQVVRGDSAAYFCASSPQPGEGEAFFGQGTRLTVV.

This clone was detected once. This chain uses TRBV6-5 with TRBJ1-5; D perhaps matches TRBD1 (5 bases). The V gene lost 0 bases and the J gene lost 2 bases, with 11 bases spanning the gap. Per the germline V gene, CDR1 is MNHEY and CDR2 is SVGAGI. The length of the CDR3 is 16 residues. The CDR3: CASSYSGRGGNQPQHF. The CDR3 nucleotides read TGTGCCAGCAGTTACTCGGGAAGGGGCGGCAATCAGCCCCAGCATTTT.

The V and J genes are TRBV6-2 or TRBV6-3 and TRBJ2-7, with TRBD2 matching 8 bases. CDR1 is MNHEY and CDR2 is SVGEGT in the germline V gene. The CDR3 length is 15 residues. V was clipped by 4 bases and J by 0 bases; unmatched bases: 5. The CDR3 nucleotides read TGTGCCAGCAGTTCGGCCGGGGGGGGCTCCTACGAGCAGTACTTC. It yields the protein CASSSAGGGSYEQYF.

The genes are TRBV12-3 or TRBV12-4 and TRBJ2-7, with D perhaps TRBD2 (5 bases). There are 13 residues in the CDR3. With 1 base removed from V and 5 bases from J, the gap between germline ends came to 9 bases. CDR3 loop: CASSLGWGDEQYF. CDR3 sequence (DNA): TGTGCCAGCAGTTTAGGTTGGGGAGACGAGCAGTACTTC.

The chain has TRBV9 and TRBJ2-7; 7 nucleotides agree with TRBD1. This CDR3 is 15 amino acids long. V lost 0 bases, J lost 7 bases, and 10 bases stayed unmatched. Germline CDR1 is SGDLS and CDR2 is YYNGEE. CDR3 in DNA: TGTGCCAGCAGCGTAGGAGGGACAGCCGTGGATGAGCAGTACTTC. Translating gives CASSVGGTAVDEQYF.

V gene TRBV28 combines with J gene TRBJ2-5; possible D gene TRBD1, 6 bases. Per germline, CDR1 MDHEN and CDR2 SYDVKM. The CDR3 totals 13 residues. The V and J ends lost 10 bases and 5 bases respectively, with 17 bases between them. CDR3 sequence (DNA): TGTGCCACCGACCTGGGGGCCCGGGAGACCCAGTACTTC. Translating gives CATDLGARETQYF.

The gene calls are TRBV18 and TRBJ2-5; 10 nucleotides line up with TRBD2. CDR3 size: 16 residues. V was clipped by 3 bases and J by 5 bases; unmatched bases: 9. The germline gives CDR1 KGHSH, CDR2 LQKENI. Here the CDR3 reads CASSPAAGGRGETQYF. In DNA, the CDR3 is TGTGCCAGCTCACCTGCAGCGGGGGGGCGAGGGGAGACCCAGTACTTC.

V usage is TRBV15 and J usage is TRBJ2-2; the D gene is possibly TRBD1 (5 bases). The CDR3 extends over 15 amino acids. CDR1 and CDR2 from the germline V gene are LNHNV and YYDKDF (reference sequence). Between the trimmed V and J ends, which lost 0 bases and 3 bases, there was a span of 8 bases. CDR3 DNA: TGTGCCACCAGCAGAGATTTCAGGGACACCGGGGAGCTGTTTTTT. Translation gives CATSRDFRDTGELFF.